Described below is a single T cell receptor beta chain sequence and its context. TCR beta CDR3 amplification used RNA transcripts. A first-round RT-PCR used HTBI primers, followed by a second-round multiplex PCR. TCRdb itself ran the multiplex PCR reads through MiXCR, one entry per CDR3 protein. The sample has over a million distinct CDR3 sequences; 35% to 40% are singletons. This record belongs to a study of Graves' ophthalmopathy and Graves' hyperthyroidism. Deletions cut 1 base from V and 1 base from J, with 11 bases between. The CDR3 is made up of 15 amino acids. Germline CDR1 reads LGHDT; CDR2 reads YNNKEL (reference sequence).

The specimen was peripheral blood or thyroid tissue (not recorded which). V is TRBV3-1 and J is TRBJ2-7; D is unresolved. The source is an adult man with Graves' hyperthyroidism. CDR3 nucleotide sequence: TGTGCCAGCAGCCAAGGACGAGACGGTTCCTACGAGCAGTACTTC. Translated, it gives CASSQGRDGSYEQYF.